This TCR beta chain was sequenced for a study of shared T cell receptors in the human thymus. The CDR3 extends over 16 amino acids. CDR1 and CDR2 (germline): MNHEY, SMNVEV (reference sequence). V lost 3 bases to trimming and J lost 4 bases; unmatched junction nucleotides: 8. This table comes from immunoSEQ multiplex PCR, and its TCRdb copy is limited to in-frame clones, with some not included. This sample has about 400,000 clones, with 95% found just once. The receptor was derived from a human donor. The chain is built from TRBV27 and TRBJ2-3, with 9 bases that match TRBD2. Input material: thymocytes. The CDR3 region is CASSFRGRALADTQYF. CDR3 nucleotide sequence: TGTGCCAGCAGTTTTCGCGGGAGGGCCCTCGCAGATACGCAGTATTTT.